Following are 26 T cell receptor beta chains from one sample sequenced in a study of control samples from healthy donors and cancer patients (dated by TCRdb to the early 2020s). Library creation used the immunoSEQ multiplex PCR assay. TCRdb provides this immuneACCESS table in a form limited to in-frame rearrangements. Some clones are lacking; in checked studies, under half of them reflect an unresolved V gene, and why the rest are absent is not known. The sample table lists approximately 100,000 clones, more than 75% of them with a count of one. Of the sample, approximately 2% falls within the top ten clones. Material: blood. These receptors were taken from a man in his fifties or sixties in good health.

The V gene is TRBV30, the J gene TRBJ1-5; TRBD1 aligns across 10 bases. The germline CDR1 and CDR2 sequences are GTSNPN and SVGIG (reference sequence). The CDR3 spans 15 residues. J gave up 3 bases and V 1 base, and 3 bases lay outside the gene matches. The CDR3 spells CAWSGGQGHNQPQHF. CDR3 sequence (DNA): TGTGCCTGGAGTGGGGGACAGGGGCACAATCAGCCCCAGCATTTT. Together with reference TRBV30 and TRBJ1-5, the CDR3 gives the full variable domain: SQTIHQWPATLVQPVGSPLSLECTVEGTSNPNLYWYRQAAGRGLQLLFYSVGIGQISSEVPQNLSASRPQDRQFILSSKKLLLSDSGFYLCAWSGGQGHNQPQHFGDGTRLSIL.

This chain joins TRBV30 and TRBJ2-2, with D possibly being TRBD2 (5 bases). The CDR3 is 16 residues long. Germline V CDR1 and CDR2: GTSNPN, SVGIG (reference sequence). V was cut by 0 bases and J by 6 bases, with 17 bases left in between. The CDR3 DNA is TGTGCCTGGAGTGTAGCGGCAGGCTTCCCCCCCGGGGAGCTGTTTTTT. Translation: CAWSVAAGFPPGELFF.

This clone was counted between two and nine times. The chain couples TRBV9 to TRBJ1-2; maybe TRBD1 (5 bases). CDR1 is SGDLS and CDR2 is YYNGEE in the germline V gene. CDR3 size: 15 residues. Trimming took 1 base from V and 5 from J, leaving 15 bases between them. This CDR3 reads CASSVSDTLSYGYTF. The CDR3 region has the DNA TGTGCCAGCAGCGTATCGGACACCCTGTCGTATGGCTACACCTTC.

This clone was seen at least ten times. The V gene is TRBV24-1, the J gene TRBJ2-1; 10 bases match TRBD1. J gave up 6 bases and V 7 bases, and 8 bases lay outside the gene matches. The CDR3 length is 15 residues. In germline, CDR1 is KGHDR, CDR2 SFDVKD. The CDR3 loop reads CATSSGGQGLNEQFF. CDR3 nucleotides: TGTGCCACCAGCTCAGGGGGACAGGGGCTCAATGAGCAGTTCTTC.

V gene TRBV19 combines with J gene TRBJ1-4; 9 nucleotides match TRBD1. The CDR3 contains 14 residues. CDR1 is LNHDA and CDR2 is SQIVND in the germline V gene (reference sequence). V trimming: 8 bases; J trimming: 7 bases; junction bases outside the gene matches: 8. The CDR3: CASLAQGAGEKLFF. The CDR3 region has the DNA TGTGCCAGTCTTGCACAGGGGGCAGGTGAAAAACTGTTTTTT.

The rearrangement uses TRBV4-2 and TRBJ1-1; D is undetermined. Germline CDR1 is LGHNA and CDR2 is YNFKEQ. The V end was cut by 5 bases, the J end by 1 base, with 11 bases between. CDR3 length equals 14 residues. This CDR3 reads CASSVLRENTEAFF. The CDR3 nucleotides are TGTGCCAGCAGCGTGTTGAGGGAGAACACTGAAGCTTTCTTT.

This clone was detected a few times. The chain carries TRBV6-4 and TRBJ1-6; 8 nucleotides line up with TRBD1. Losses at the gene ends were 6 bases for V and 7 bases for J; bases not matched to a gene: 2. The CDR3 totals 13 residues. Germline CDR1 reads MRHNA; CDR2 reads SNTAGT. The CDR3 sequence is CASRQGENSPLHF. In nucleotides, the CDR3 is TGTGCCAGCAGACAGGGGGAAAATTCACCCCTCCACTTT.

This clone has a handful of counts. CDR3 region: CASSLDGGGETQYF. DNA for the CDR3: TGTGCCAGCAGCTTGGACGGGGGAGGGGAGACCCAGTACTTC. The genes are TRBV5-6 and TRBJ2-5, with 7 bases identical to TRBD2. Germline CDR1 and CDR2: SGHDT and YYEEEE. The ends lost 0 bases at V and 5 bases at J; junction bases unmatched: 4. The CDR3 is 14 amino acids.

This clone came up a few times. The gene calls are TRBV10-3 and TRBJ2-3; D unclear. CDR3 length equals 14 residues. Germline values: CDR1 ENHRY, CDR2 SYGVKD. V was clipped by 6 bases and J by 0 bases, with 10 bases between them. The CDR3 loop reads CAISPTGSTDTQYF. The DNA for the CDR3 is TGTGCCATCAGCCCGACTGGAAGCACAGATACGCAGTATTTT.

This clone was counted a single time. This chain connects TRBV5-4 to TRBJ2-2, with unresolved D. V was trimmed by 2 bases and J by 1 base, leaving 3 bases between them. The CDR3 totals 13 residues. Germline assignment: CDR1 SGHNT and CDR2 YYREEE (reference sequence). The CDR3 is CASSFQNTGELFF. CDR3 sequence (DNA): TGTGCCAGCAGCTTTCAGAACACCGGGGAGCTGTTTTTT.

By proportion, this clone is medium-sized (0.01 to 0.1%). The chain has TRBV5-5 and TRBJ1-1; TRBD1 agrees at 8 bases. With V trimmed by 0 bases and J by 1 base, 5 bases remained unmatched. Germline V gene data show CDR1 as SGHKS and CDR2 as YYEKEE (reference sequence). The CDR3 extends over 16 amino acids. The CDR3, as DNA: TGTGCCAGCAGCTTGGGGGACAGGTGGGAGAACACTGAAGCTTTCTTT. Protein sequence: CASSLGDRWENTEAFF.

The genes are TRBV3-1 (or the pseudogene TRBV3-2) and TRBJ2-7; D could derive from TRBD1 or TRBD2 (5 bases each). The CDR3 consists of 17 residues. Germline lookup yields CDR1 LGHDT and CDR2 YNNKEL (reference sequence). V was trimmed by 0 bases and J by 0 bases, leaving 15 bases between them. CDR3 sequence (DNA): TGTGCCAGCAGCCAAGATAGCCGGGGCCTCAGCTCCTACGAGCAGTACTTC. Its translation is CASSQDSRGLSSYEQYF.

J is TRBJ2-3 and V is TRBV28, with a possible D match to TRBD2 (5 bases). CDR3 length: 17 amino acids. Deletions cut 5 bases from V and 3 bases from J, with 21 bases between. Germline CDR1 reads MDHEN; CDR2 reads SYDVKM. The CDR3 DNA is TGTGCCAGCAGTCCCCAAGGGTGGGGAGTGACTACAGATACGCAGTATTTT. Translation: CASSPQGWGVTTDTQYF. The full variable domain, with the rest looked up from reference TRBV28 and TRBJ2-3, is DVKVTQSSRYLVKRTGEKVFLECVQDMDHENMFWYRQDPGLGLRLIYFSYDVKMKEKGDIPEGYSVSREKKERFSLILESASTNQTSMYLCASSPQGWGVTTDTQYFGPGTRLTVL.

In its sample, this clone was seen a few times. The chain couples TRBV19 to TRBJ1-5; D not certain. This CDR3 comprises 12 residues. Germline CDR1 and CDR2: LNHDA and SQIVND (reference sequence). The ends were cut back, 3 bases at V and 6 bases at J, with 6 bases in the middle. The CDR3 here is CASSIWGQPQHF. The CDR3 coding sequence is TGTGCCAGTAGTATCTGGGGTCAGCCCCAGCATTTT.

This clone has only one observation. This chain uses TRBV24-1 with TRBJ2-5; 8 bases are a match to TRBD1. The CDR3 loop spans 15 amino acids. From germline, CDR1 is KGHDR and CDR2 SFDVKD. The J segment lost 3 bases and the V segment lost 3 bases, leaving 5 bases of the junction unmatched. This CDR3 is CATSDAGTGEETQYF. CDR3 in DNA: TGTGCCACCAGTGATGCTGGGACAGGAGAAGAGACCCAGTACTTC.

The chain is built from TRBV30 and TRBJ2-3; TRBD2 might be the D (7 bases). The CDR3 contains 19 residues. Germline values: CDR1 GTSNPN, CDR2 SVGIG (reference sequence). The V end lost 1 base, the J end lost 2 bases, and 25 bases lay between the germline ends. CDR3 DNA sequence: TGTGCCTGGAGTGCCACCCAAGGGGGGAGGGGGGTTCCCACAGATACGCAGTATTTT. Amino acids: CAWSATQGGRGVPTDTQYF.

J is TRBJ1-4 and V is TRBV25-1; D unresolved. Germline CDR1 and CDR2: MGHDK and SYGVNS. The CDR3 loop spans 14 amino acids. The V end lost 3 bases, the J end lost 7 bases, and 12 bases lay between the germline ends. DNA for the CDR3: TGTGCCAGCAGTGAGGTGGCGGAAAGTGAAAAACTGTTTTTT. Translated, it gives CASSEVAESEKLFF. The full variable domain, in which reference TRBV25-1 and TRBJ1-4 provide the parts outside the CDR3, is EADIYQTPRYLVIGTGKKITLECSQTMGHDKMYWYQQDPGMELHLIHYSYGVNSTEKGDLSSESTVSRIRTEHFPLTLESARPSHTSQYLCASSEVAESEKLFFGSGTQLSVL.

In this sample, this clone turned up a few times. The rearrangement uses TRBV11-2 and TRBJ2-3; 9 nucleotides match TRBD2. With V trimmed by 1 base and J by 7 bases, 6 bases remained unmatched. In germline, CDR1 is SGHAT, CDR2 FQNNGV. The CDR3 contains 15 residues. The CDR3 DNA follows: TGTGCCAGCAGCTTAGGAGCGGGGGGACCCTATACGCAGTATTTT. Amino acid sequence: CASSLGAGGPYTQYF.

Here the CDR3 DNA reads TGTGCTAGTGGTTTGGCAATCAGCGGGTTAGCCAAAAACATTCAGTACTTC. Translated: CASGLAISGLAKNIQYF. V and J are TRBV12-5 and TRBJ2-4; the D gene is possibly TRBD2 (6 bases). The germline CDR1 and CDR2 sequences are LGHNT and FRNRAP. Trimming pared 1 base from V and 0 bases from J, leaving 13 bases between. The CDR3 spans 17 residues.

This chain joins TRBV5-4 and TRBJ2-3; D uncertain. The germline V gene encodes CDR1 SGHNT and CDR2 YYREEE (reference sequence). Trimming left V 4 bases short and J 4 bases short, with 16 bases between. CDR3 length: 15 residues. CDR3 residues: CASSGPGPGADTQYF. The DNA for the CDR3 is TGTGCCAGCAGCGGTCCGGGCCCCGGAGCAGATACGCAGTATTTT.

This chain joins TRBV3-1 (or the pseudogene TRBV3-2) and TRBJ2-1; D remains unclear. CDR3 length: 13 residues. CDR1 LGHDT and CDR2 YNNKEL come from the germline V gene (reference sequence). Trimming pared 0 bases from V and 9 bases from J, leaving 9 bases between. Here the CDR3 DNA reads TGTGCCAGCAGCCAAGATCTGCGGAGTGAGCAGTTCTTC. Protein product: CASSQDLRSEQFF.

This clone appeared a single time. This chain uses TRBV24-1 with TRBJ2-2, with 9 positions matching TRBD2. CDR3 length: 16 residues. Germline V lookup: CDR1 KGHDR, CDR2 SFDVKD. V gave up 3 bases and J gave up 1 base; unmatched junction bases: 2. The CDR3 bases are TGTGCCACCAGTGATCGACTAGCGGTGAACACCGGGGAGCTGTTTTTT. Translated: CATSDRLAVNTGELFF.

The chain couples TRBV19 to TRBJ2-3; D perhaps matches TRBD1 (8 bases). V was shortened by 5 bases and J by 5 bases, with 26 bases between the two germline ends. The germline gives CDR1 LNHDA, CDR2 SQIVND (reference sequence). This CDR3 comprises 18 residues. CDR3 DNA: TGTGCCAGTAGTGTGGACAGGGTCGGCGGGAGAGACCTAGATACGCAGTATTTT. Amino acids: CASSVDRVGGRDLDTQYF.

The genes are TRBV21-1 and TRBJ2-1; the D call in the table, TRBD2, was not verified against the DNA. TRBV21-1 is a pseudogene. The CDR3 sequence is 16 residues long. CDR3 nucleotide sequence: TGTGCCAGCAGCAGGCGGGCGGGGGGAACCTACAATGAGCAGTTCTTC. This encodes CASSRRAGGTYNEQFF.

V gene TRBV7-9 combines with J gene TRBJ1-4; tentatively, D is TRBD1 (5 bases). Germline-derived CDR1 and CDR2 are SEHNR and FQNEAQ (reference sequence). CDR3 size: 16 residues. Between the trimmed V and J ends, which lost 0 bases and 5 bases, there was a span of 13 bases. CDR3 bases: TGTGCCAGCAGCTTAGCGCTCTTGGCAGGGAATGAAAAACTGTTTTTT. Translation: CASSLALLAGNEKLFF.

The J gene is TRBJ1-5, the V gene TRBV27, with D possibly TRBD1 on 5 matching bases. The germline V and J ends were trimmed by 6 bases and 4 bases, with 13 bases remaining between them. Germline-derived CDR1 and CDR2 are MNHEY and SMNVEV (reference sequence). CDR3 length: 14 amino acids. This CDR3 is CASRASGANQPQHF. In DNA, the CDR3 is TGTGCCAGCAGGGCCAGTGGGGCTAATCAGCCCCAGCATTTT.